These 14 T cell receptor beta chains were all obtained from the same sample, sequenced in a study of immune evolution from preneoplasia to lung adenocarcinoma. Produced via immunoSEQ multiplex PCR; TCRdb's table is partial and in-frame only. The table has some 3,000 clones, 45% to 50% seen once. The sample was FFPE normal lung tissue adjacent to the tumor. All receptors come from a person aged 50-59 years with lung adenocarcinoma.

This clone occurred once. CDR3 in DNA: TGCAGCGTCGCACAGGCAAACTCTGGAAACACCATATATTTT. This codes for CSVAQANSGNTIYF. The chain recombines TRBV29-1 with TRBJ1-3, with D tentatively TRBD1 (5 bases). The CDR3 is 14 amino acids. Trimming took off 6 bases at V and 0 bases at J, with 12 bases between the two ends. CDR1 is SQVTM and CDR2 is ANQGSEA in the germline V gene.

J is TRBJ1-1 and V is TRBV5-1; 8 bases match TRBD1. The CDR3 is 14 amino acids. V trimming: 1 base; J trimming: 7 bases; junction bases outside the gene matches: 6. The germline V gene has CDR1 SGHRS and CDR2 YFSETQ. The CDR3 loop is CASSLFSGGDEAFF. The CDR3 region has the DNA TGCGCCAGCAGCTTGTTTTCAGGGGGCGATGAAGCTTTCTTT.

This clone has a handful of counts. The V gene is TRBV28, the J gene TRBJ1-1, with 8 bases identical to TRBD1. This CDR3 has 16 amino acids. Germline V gives CDR1 MDHEN, CDR2 SYDVKM. Trimming took 1 base from V and 2 from J; bases not matched to a gene: 6. This CDR3 is CASSLYHRGINTEAFF. Here the CDR3 DNA reads TGTGCCAGCAGTTTATATCACAGGGGGATTAACACTGAAGCTTTCTTT.

The chain employs TRBV6-1 and TRBJ1-2; 7 nucleotides line up with TRBD1. Germline V gene sequence: CDR1 MNHNS, CDR2 SASEGT. The length of the CDR3 is 15 residues. The junction had 10 bases not matched to a gene; V was cut back by 3 bases and J by 6 bases. The CDR3: CASSDLSRRGNGYTF. The CDR3 DNA is TGTGCCAGCAGTGACCTCAGTCGCAGGGGGAATGGCTACACCTTC.

The chain employs TRBV7-8 and TRBJ2-5, with D tentatively TRBD2 (7 bases). Germline-derived CDR1 and CDR2 are SGHVS and FQNEAQ. The V end was cut by 5 bases, the J end by 4 bases, with 17 bases between. The CDR3 totals 15 residues. Written as DNA, the CDR3 is TGTGCCAGCAGCGTAGGTCGGGGGGCGGTAGAGACCCAGTACTTC. Amino acid sequence: CASSVGRGAVETQYF.

The table lists this clone with a few counts. This chain uses TRBV11-2 with TRBJ2-3; D remains unclear. The CDR3 length is 14 residues. Per germline, CDR1 SGHAT and CDR2 FQNNGV. V was pared by 0 bases and J by 5 bases, with 9 bases between. CDR3 amino acids: CASSLDMQLDTQYF. The CDR3 nucleotides are TGTGCCAGCAGCTTAGATATGCAGCTAGATACGCAGTATTTT.

This clone was counted once. The chain is built from TRBV10-3 and TRBJ2-3; TRBD2 aligns across 12 bases. V was clipped by 11 bases and J by 4 bases; unmatched bases: 10. Germline CDR1 and CDR2: ENHRY and SYGVKD. This CDR3 region has 15 residues. CDR3 residues: CASTSGRRGADTQYF. As DNA, the CDR3 is TGTGCCTCAACTAGCGGGAGGCGGGGGGCAGATACGCAGTATTTT.

This clone was seen a handful of times. J is TRBJ1-1 and V is TRBV6-5; D remains ambiguous. V lost 2 bases and J 8 bases, leaving 12 bases between the germline ends. CDR1 and CDR2 (germline): MNHEY, SVGAGI. The CDR3 is 13 residues long. The CDR3, as DNA: TGTGCCAGCAGTTACCACCCGAACTCAGAAGCTTTCTTT. Protein product: CASSYHPNSEAFF.

The V call is TRBV5-1, the J call TRBJ1-4; 7 positions agree with TRBD1. Germline loops: CDR1 SGHRS, CDR2 YFSETQ. This CDR3 spans 15 amino acids. V dropped 4 bases and J dropped 4; count of bases not matched to a gene: 7. CDR3 sequence reads: CASSPGTALNEKLFF. The DNA for the CDR3 is TGCGCCAGCAGCCCAGGGACAGCCCTTAATGAAAAACTGTTTTTT.

This clone was detected only a few times. This chain uses TRBV5-1 with TRBJ2-7; the D gene is possibly TRBD2 (6 bases). V lost 4 bases to trimming and J lost 2 bases, with 13 bases between them. This CDR3 is built from 14 residues. Germline CDR1 reads SGHRS; CDR2 reads YFSETQ. Written as DNA, the CDR3 is TGCGCCAGCAGCGCGAACGGGACTCCCTACGAGCAGTACTTC. Translated, it gives CASSANGTPYEQYF.

This rearrangement joins TRBV18 to TRBJ2-7, with TRBD1 matching 10 bases. This CDR3 is 16 amino acids long. V trimming: 3 bases; J trimming: 0 bases; junction bases outside the gene matches: 5. From germline, CDR1 is KGHSH and CDR2 LQKENI. This CDR3 reads CASSPVWTGGSYEQYF. CDR3 DNA sequence: TGTGCCAGCTCACCGGTTTGGACAGGGGGCTCCTACGAGCAGTACTTC.

This chain links TRBV28 with TRBJ2-5; a possible D gene is TRBD2 (6 bases). This CDR3 contains 17 residues. Between the trimmed V and J ends, which lost 3 bases and 5 bases, there was a span of 22 bases. Germline loops: CDR1 MDHEN, CDR2 SYDVKM. CDR3 protein: CASSFRGGGETGETQYF. CDR3 DNA: TGTGCCAGCAGTTTTAGGGGAGGAGGGGAGACGGGGGAGACCCAGTACTTC.

The rearrangement joins TRBV10-3 to TRBJ2-5; 7 bases fit TRBD1. V gave up 6 bases and J gave up 1 base; unmatched junction bases: 5. Germline V gene data show CDR1 as ENHRY and CDR2 as SYGVKD. This CDR3 is 14 amino acids long. The CDR3 sequence: CAISGTEGQETQYF. CDR3 coding DNA: TGTGCCATCAGCGGGACAGAAGGCCAAGAGACCCAGTACTTC.

This clone was observed a handful of times. The rearrangement joins TRBV5-1 to TRBJ1-1, with 9 bases that match TRBD1. The CDR3 spans 13 residues. Germline V CDR1 and CDR2: SGHRS, YFSETQ. J was trimmed by 6 bases and V by 4 bases; bases with no gene match: 4. DNA of the CDR3: TGCGCCAGCAGCGACCGGACAGGGGCTGAAGCTTTCTTT. Its protein is CASSDRTGAEAFF.